The clone carrying this TCR beta chain is a singleton in its sample. Antigen: not known. This specimen includes other DNA sequences encoding the same CDR3. This CDR3 spans 12 amino acids. CDR1 and CDR2 from the germline V gene are MGHRA and YSYEKL. Trimming stripped 3 bases from V and 3 bases from J, with 6 bases between. The sample belongs to a study of graft-versus-host responses after intestinal transplantation. Background on the study: Isolated intestinal, liver-intestinal, or multivisceral transplants had been given to the recipients.

TCRdb's table, derived via immunoSEQ multiplex PCR, lists solely in-frame clones and lacks some. In the table there are fewer than 120,000 clones, 93% of which are singletons. The chain carries TRBV4-1 and TRBJ2-7, with D possibly matching TRBD1 (6 bases). This TCR was recovered from a human donor who received an intestinal transplant. The material was unstimulated CD8+ T cells sorted from spleen or lymph node cells, obtained before intestinal transplant. CDR3 sequence: CASSQTGYEQYF. In DNA, the CDR3 is TGCGCCAGCAGCCAGACAGGCTACGAGCAGTACTTC.